This T cell receptor beta chain appears in the sequencing data of a study of T cell responses to AZD1222 COVID-19 vaccine. Study observations and caveats: Repertoires were sampled only after the peak T cell response. Spike-spanning, vaccine-associated CD4 TCRs were dominant at 160-218 and 743-854. Possibly, clonal diversity was underestimated; donors were largely white British and included more females.

Points on this clone: Antigen specificity is unknown.

Method: immunoSEQ multiplex PCR; TCRdb's copy keeps in-frame clones and lacks some. The sample has roughly 150,000 clones, about 93% seen once. This receptor was identified in an adult in good health. This sample comprised peripheral blood, obtained on day 0 of AZD1222 vaccination.

CDR3 nucleotide sequence: TGTGCCAGCTCACGAGCTAGCGGGTTCCCCGGGGAGCTGTTTTTT. Residues: CASSRASGFPGELFF. The chain employs TRBV18 and TRBJ2-2; 8 bases are shared with TRBD2. V lost 4 bases to trimming and J lost 6 bases; unmatched junction nucleotides: 7. CDR3 size: 15 residues. Germline CDR1 is KGHSH and CDR2 is LQKENI.